The T cell receptor beta chain described here comes from a study of PD-1 blockade in classical Hodgkin lymphoma. The germline gives CDR1 SGHRS, CDR2 YFSETQ. V dropped 0 bases and J dropped 3 bases, with 7 bases sitting between them. This CDR3 is built from 14 residues. Described time point: cycle 4 day 1 (C4D1), after 5 to 7 weeks of nivolumab. In every patient, relapse followed autologous stem cell transplantation, while exposure to brentuximab vedotin differed. With respect to this clone: The sample has other DNA sequences that encode this CDR3 too.

TCRdb's table, derived via immunoSEQ multiplex PCR, lists solely in-frame clones and lacks some. The sample shows about 61,000 clones, 87% of them seen only once. This clonotype was obtained from a human donor with classical Hodgkin lymphoma. The V and J genes are TRBV5-1 and TRBJ1-5; unclear D gene. The specimen comprised peripheral blood mononuclear cells (PBMCs), sampled before the fourth cycle of nivolumab. The CDR3 here is CASSLDSSNQPQHF. The CDR3 DNA reads as TGCGCCAGCAGCTTGGACAGTTCCAATCAGCCCCAGCATTTT.